This T cell receptor beta chain comes out of a study of T-cell reconstitution after alpha-beta-depleted transplantation in children (TCRdb year 2016). About the investigation overall: The study quantitatively tracked T-cell immune reconstitution after TCRalphabeta/CD19-depleted allogeneic hematopoietic cell transplantation in children using TCR repertoire profiling.

From its cysteine to its phenylalanine, the CDR3 spans 12 amino acids. Only CDR3 DNA remains: 36 bases, in frame from the first base. CDR1 and CDR2 were assigned from the germline V gene as SGHTA and FQGNSA. Between the V and J ends, shortened by 1 base and 11 bases respectively, the junction contains 11 bases. On this clonotype itself: What this receptor recognizes is not known. No base-level quality is on record; no much larger clone is a single base apart.

The library was obtained by PCR. TCRdb lists the instrument as Illumina HiSeq 2500. Molecular barcoding was employed in the preparation of TCR libraries, with unique molecular identifiers being used to normalize TCRbeta repertoire quantification. TCRdb cleaned the public reads at Q25 with fastp, built clones with MiXCR and kept in-frame beta chains. Rows with one shared CDR3 protein collapse into an entry with the most common genes and DNA. Recorded for this sample are hundreds of thousands of distinct CDR3 sequences; over 15% of them occurred a single time. The top ten clones comprise approximately 1% of the sample.

The source of this sequence is a human donor who donated a stem cell graft to a child with acute myeloid leukemia. The chain is encoded by TRBV7-2 joined to TRBJ1-1, and perhaps TRBD1 as D gene, on 5 matching bases. The source material was PBMCs from the stem cell graft donor, sampled from the stem cell graft. The DNA reads as follows: TGTGCCAGCAGCTTAGGTGGAGGGGTGGCTTTCTTT. This sequence encodes CASSLGGGVAFF.